One and the same sample provided the 12 T cell receptor beta chains below, sequenced in a study of identifying expanded T cells in peripheral blood. TCRdb's table, derived via immunoSEQ multiplex PCR, lists solely in-frame clones and lacks some. This sample yields approximately 100,000 clones, of which roughly 85% are seen a single time; about a sixth belongs to the top ten. Sequencing input: blood. The receptor source for this set is a person aged 18 to 75 in good health.

The chain carries TRBV9 and TRBJ2-7; D not certain. Germline V gives CDR1 SGDLS, CDR2 YYNGEE. This CDR3 has 14 residues. Trimming took off 0 bases at V and 2 bases at J, with 9 bases between the two ends. CDR3 coding DNA: TGTGCCAGCAGCGTAGGTAACGATCCCTACGAGCAGTACTTC. Translating it yields CASSVGNDPYEQYF. The full variable domain, rest sourced from reference TRBV9 and TRBJ2-7, is DSGVTQTPKHLITATGQRVTLRCSPRSGDLSVYWYQQSLDQGLQFLIQYYNGEERAKGNILERFSAQQFPDLHSELNLSSLELGDSALYFCASSVGNDPYEQYFGPGTRLTVT.

The rearrangement links TRBV7-2 to TRBJ1-4, with D perhaps TRBD1 (5 bases). CDR1 is SGHTA and CDR2 is FQGNSA in the germline V gene. With 2 bases removed from V and 3 bases from J, the gap between germline ends came to 10 bases. This CDR3 has 15 amino acids. CDR3 DNA: TGTGCCAGCAGCTTACAGGGTACGCCTAATGAAAAACTGTTTTTT. Translation gives CASSLQGTPNEKLFF.

The chain uses TRBV19 and TRBJ2-1; 7 nucleotides align to TRBD2. This CDR3 is 15 amino acids long. Looked up from germline, CDR1 is LNHDA and CDR2 is SQIVND (reference sequence). V was pared by 8 bases and J by 11 bases, with 18 bases of the junction left unmatched. CDR3 sequence reads: CASSSTGGLGRKQFF. The CDR3 coding sequence is TGTGCCAGTTCTTCGACCGGGGGGTTGGGAAGAAAGCAGTTCTTC.

The chain carries TRBV7-9 and TRBJ2-3; TRBD1 agrees at 8 bases. This CDR3 spans 16 amino acids. Germline trimming cut 2 bases from V and 4 bases from J; bases unmatched to any gene: 8. Germline V gives CDR1 SEHNR, CDR2 FQNEAQ (reference sequence). The CDR3 nucleotides read TGTGCCAGCAGCTTAATAGGACAGGGCGGCCCAGATACGCAGTATTTT. Translation: CASSLIGQGGPDTQYF.

This chain connects TRBV6-5 to TRBJ2-4; the match to TRBD1 covers 7 bases. Trimming at V came to 6 bases and at J to 6 bases, leaving 8 bases not matched to a gene. Per the germline V gene, CDR1 is MNHEY and CDR2 is SVGAGI. The CDR3 extends over 14 amino acids. The CDR3 DNA reads TGTGCCAGCAGGAGGGGACAGCAAGCAAACATTCAGTACTTC. Translating it yields CASRRGQQANIQYF.

J is TRBJ2-7 and V is TRBV12-5; D is perhaps TRBD1 or TRBD2 (6 bases each). V was cut by 5 bases and J by 10 bases, with 21 bases left in between. Looked up from germline, CDR1 is LGHNT and CDR2 is FRNRAP. The CDR3 runs to 14 residues. In DNA, the CDR3 is TGTGCTAGTGGTCTAACCGGGGGCTTTCTTCCTCAGTACTTC. The encoded protein is CASGLTGGFLPQYF.

V usage is TRBV18 and J usage is TRBJ2-7; the D gene is possibly TRBD2 (5 bases). The germline CDR1 and CDR2 sequences are KGHSH and LQKENI. This CDR3 is built from 13 residues. V was clipped by 3 bases and J by 1 base, with 7 bases between them. This CDR3 reads CASSPGMSYEQYF. The CDR3 coding sequence is TGTGCCAGCTCACCCGGGATGTCCTACGAGCAGTACTTC.

The J gene is TRBJ2-7, the V gene TRBV27; no definite D call. CDR1 MNHEY and CDR2 SMNVEV come from the germline V gene (reference sequence). V was trimmed by 5 bases and J by 0 bases, leaving 14 bases between them. CDR3 length: 15 residues. CDR3 amino acids: CASSPTPDSSYEQYF. For the CDR3, the DNA is TGTGCCAGCAGTCCAACTCCCGATAGCTCCTACGAGCAGTACTTC.

The chain joins TRBV4-1 to TRBJ2-5; TRBD2 matches at 14 bases. The V and J ends lost 0 bases and 1 base, in that order; junction bases with no gene match: 4. The CDR3 totals 18 residues. Germline V gene data show CDR1 as MGHRA and CDR2 as YSYEKL. CDR3 sequence (DNA): TGCGCCAGCAGCCAAGACGGGACTAGCGGGGGTGCCCAAGAGACCCAGTACTTC. Protein: CASSQDGTSGGAQETQYF.

V and J are TRBV6-5 and TRBJ1-4; the D is unclear. Trimming took off 2 bases at V and 7 bases at J, with 8 bases between the two ends. This CDR3 has 13 residues. Germline loops: CDR1 MNHEY, CDR2 SVGAGI. CDR3 sequence: CASSYGRSEKLFF. DNA of the CDR3: TGTGCCAGCAGTTACGGCCGAAGTGAAAAACTGTTTTTT.

This chain connects TRBV9 to TRBJ2-5, with 7 nucleotides matching TRBD1. The CDR3 has 14 residues. The V gene's germline CDR1 is SGDLS and CDR2 YYNGEE. V dropped 0 bases and J dropped 1; count of bases not matched to a gene: 0. The CDR3 loop is CASSVGQGQETQYF. The CDR3 bases are TGTGCCAGCAGCGTAGGACAGGGCCAAGAGACCCAGTACTTC.

The chain has TRBV29-1 and TRBJ2-7; 9 bases match TRBD2. Germline V gene sequence: CDR1 SQVTM, CDR2 ANQGSEA. This CDR3 comprises 16 residues. Trimming removed 4 bases from V and 2 bases from J; junction bases left unmatched: 12. CDR3 coding DNA: TGCAGCGTTGCTAATTGGGCGGGGGGGAAAACCTACGAGCAGTACTTC. It encodes CSVANWAGGKTYEQYF.